This T cell receptor (beta chain) stems from a study of blood T cell repertoires in COVID-19. This table comes from immunoSEQ multiplex PCR, and its TCRdb copy is limited to in-frame clones, with some not included. The sample holds approximately 250,000 clones, nearly 85% seen once. With V trimmed by 1 base and J by 9 bases, 6 bases remained unmatched. Germline V gives CDR1 SGHTA, CDR2 FQGNSA. CDR3 size: 17 residues. Sequenced material: peripheral blood. The V gene is TRBV7-2, the J gene TRBJ2-1; 16 positions agree with TRBD2. This sequence originates from a human donor in a cohort sampled during active COVID-19. The CDR3 nucleotides read TGTGCCAGCAGCTTAGGAGGGACTAGCGGGAGGGCACGTGAGCAGTTCTTC. Protein: CASSLGGTSGRAREQFF.